The rows below give T cell receptor beta chains drawn from one sample of a study of STAT5B mutations in CD4+ large granular lymphocyte leukemia. Method: immunoSEQ multiplex PCR; TCRdb's copy keeps in-frame clones and lacks some. The sample yields approximately 21,000 clones, 79% seen once. Material: CD4+ T cells from blood buffy coats. The source is a human donor in good health. Each CDR3 is given without its conserved first and last residue.

j_call,v_call,cdr3_aa
TRBJ2-7,TRBV11-3,ASRSRRDTEQY
TRBJ2-3,TRBV7-2,ASSGRGGDTQY
TRBJ1-1,TRBV7-9,ASSFSENTEAF
TRBJ2-2,TRBV7-2,ASSARQAGELF
TRBJ1-2,TRBV10-3,AISEGTQRHGYT
TRBJ1-1,TRBV7-9,ASSLQGVDTEAF
TRBJ1-2,TRBV10-3,AISAGNYGYT
TRBJ1-5,TRBV27,ASSFSGGASQPQH
TRBJ2-7,TRBV6-1,ASGESGRLPGEQY
TRBJ2-7,TRBV10-3,AISVTSGPSSYEQY
TRBJ1-2,TRBV7-2,ASSLTTGPTNYGYT
TRBJ1-1,TRBV6-1,ASREQENTEAF
TRBJ2-2,TRBV7-9,ASRSGQGSVTGELF
TRBJ2-5,TRBV7-9,ASSPTGQETQY
TRBJ1-2,TRBV19,ASTSGWNYGYT
TRBJ2-1,TRBV7-9,ASSKREGRLNEQF
TRBJ2-7,TRBV5-7,ASSGRDSYEQY
TRBJ2-1,TRBV6-4,ASSDSSVGSYNEQF
TRBJ2-3,TRBV6-6,ASTGLVSDTQY